These T cell receptor beta chains were read from a single sample in a study of identical twins. TCRdb re-called the 5' RACE reads with MiXCR, one entry per CDR3 protein. Of around 500,000 distinct CDR3 sequences listed, approximately 15% are singletons. These data also featured in a second study, about yellow fever vaccine responses in identical twins.

Material: CD4+ T cells sorted from blood. The receptors shown here come from a woman under 30 in good health. CDR3s include the opening cysteine and the closing phenylalanine or tryptophan. The order of the fields is D gene, V gene, clone size, J gene, CDR3 DNA, CDR3 protein. D genes are given only for firm matches. Size is omitted from some rows. Given values are once, few, many or a class for expanded clones.

>TRBD2|TRBV6-4|few|TRBJ2-3
TGTGCCAGCAGTGACTCTACTAGCGGGCAGGATACGCAGTATTTT
CASSDSTSGQDTQYF
>TRBD2|TRBV7-9|NA|TRBJ2-1
TGTGCCAGCAGCACCCGACTAGCGGGGGGCTACAATGAGCAGTTCTTC
CASSTRLAGGYNEQFF
>NA|TRBV28|many|TRBJ2-5
TGTGCCAGCATGAGTCCAGGGATTGTGGAGACCCAGTACTTC
CASMSPGIVETQYF
>NA|TRBV7-9|once|TRBJ1-4
TGTGCCAGCAGCTTAGATGGACGGGGTAATGAAAAACTGTTTTTT
CASSLDGRGNEKLFF
>NA|TRBV5-1|NA|TRBJ2-5
TGCGCCAGCAGCTTAAGGGTCGAGGAGACCCAGTACTTC
CASSLRVEETQYF
>NA|TRBV5-1|NA|TRBJ2-5
TGCGCCAGCAGCTTTGTTGGAGAGACCCAGTACTTC
CASSFVGETQYF
>NA|TRBV5-1|many|TRBJ2-1
TGCGCCAGCAGCTCTAACAGGGCCCTTTACAATGAGCAGTTCTTC
CASSSNRALYNEQFF
>TRBD1|TRBV5-1|few|TRBJ1-1
TGCGCCAGCAGCGAAACAGGGGTCGGACAAGCTTTCTTT
CASSETGVGQAFF
>NA|TRBV4-2|few|TRBJ1-1
TGTGCCAGCAGCCAAGACAACAGGGAGAACACTGAAGCTTTCTTT
CASSQDNRENTEAFF
>TRBD1|TRBV5-1|many|TRBJ1-1
TGCGCCAGCAGCTTGGACAGGGGGAACACTGAAGCTTTCTTT
CASSLDRGNTEAFF
>TRBD2|TRBV20-1|NA|TRBJ2-5
TGCAGTGCTGCCCCGAAGAGCGGGGGCGAGACCCAGTACTTC
CSAAPKSGGETQYF
>TRBD2|TRBV5-1|few|TRBJ2-3
TGCGCCAGCAGCTTGGGTAGCGGGACAAGTACGCAGTATTTT
CASSLGSGTSTQYF
>NA|TRBV4-2|few|TRBJ2-7
TGTGCCAGCAGCCACTCCGCCCGAGGGTACTCCTACGAGCAGTACTTC
CASSHSARGYSYEQYF
>NA|TRBV20-1|NA|TRBJ2-1
TGCAGTGCTAGAGATCCGCAGTACAATGAGCAGTTCTTC
CSARDPQYNEQFF
>NA|TRBV11-1|many|TRBJ2-3
TGTGCCAGCAGCTTAGCGCTCCAGGCAGGGAGGAACACAGATACGCAGTATTTT
CASSLALQAGRNTDTQYF
>NA|TRBV20-1|few|TRBJ2-5
TGCAGTGCTAGAGAGCCGACACTCCAAGAGACCCAGTACTTC
CSAREPTLQETQYF
>NA|TRBV19|NA|TRBJ1-1
TGTGCCAGTACCCTCATAGGACTAGCTTTCTTT
CASTLIGLAFF
>TRBD2|TRBV6-5|few|TRBJ2-1
TGTGCCAGCAGTTTGGGACTAGCGGGACTAATGATACAGGAGCAGTTCTTC
CASSLGLAGLMIQEQFF
>NA|TRBV12-3/TRBV12-4|few|TRBJ2-7
TGTGCCAGCAGTTTAGCGGCCGGGTACATCTACGAGCAGTACTTC
CASSLAAGYIYEQYF
>TRBD1|TRBV7-2|few|TRBJ2-2
TGTGCCAGCAGCTTCCGGGACAGGGACACCGGGGAGCTGTTTTTT
CASSFRDRDTGELFF
>NA|TRBV3-1|many|TRBJ2-7
TGTGCCAGCAGCCAGATAACGACAGGTTCCTACGAGCAGTACTTC
CASSQITTGSYEQYF
>TRBD2|TRBV5-1|few|TRBJ2-1
TGCGCCAGCAGTTTTGGGGTGGGTAGCGGGAACTTTGAGCAGTTCTTC
CASSFGVGSGNFEQFF
>TRBD2|TRBV5-1|NA|TRBJ2-2
TGCGCCAGCAGCTTGGGACTAGCGGTATCCGCCGGGGAGCTGTTTTTT
CASSLGLAVSAGELFF
>NA|TRBV3-1|many|TRBJ2-7
TGTGCCAGCAGCCGCGGACGGGGCTACGAGCAGTACTTC
CASSRGRGYEQYF
>TRBD1|TRBV2|many|TRBJ2-7
TGTGCCAGCAGTCGGACAGGGGAGCAGTACTTC
CASSRTGEQYF
>NA|TRBV7-9|few|TRBJ1-1
TGTGCCAGCAGCTTTTCGGGACCCGGTTTGGAAGCTTTCTTT
CASSFSGPGLEAFF
>NA|TRBV7-9|many|TRBJ2-3
TGTGCCAGCAGCGAGGAGGCGGGAAACACAGATACGCAGTATTTT
CASSEEAGNTDTQYF
>NA|TRBV7-3|few|TRBJ2-2
TGTGCCAGCAGCGCCAAACTAGGGGTGGCCGGGGAGCTGTTTTTT
CASSAKLGVAGELFF
>NA|TRBV28|NA|TRBJ2-5
TGTGCCAGCAGCCCTGACACCATAGTAGGAGAGACCCAGTACTTC
CASSPDTIVGETQYF